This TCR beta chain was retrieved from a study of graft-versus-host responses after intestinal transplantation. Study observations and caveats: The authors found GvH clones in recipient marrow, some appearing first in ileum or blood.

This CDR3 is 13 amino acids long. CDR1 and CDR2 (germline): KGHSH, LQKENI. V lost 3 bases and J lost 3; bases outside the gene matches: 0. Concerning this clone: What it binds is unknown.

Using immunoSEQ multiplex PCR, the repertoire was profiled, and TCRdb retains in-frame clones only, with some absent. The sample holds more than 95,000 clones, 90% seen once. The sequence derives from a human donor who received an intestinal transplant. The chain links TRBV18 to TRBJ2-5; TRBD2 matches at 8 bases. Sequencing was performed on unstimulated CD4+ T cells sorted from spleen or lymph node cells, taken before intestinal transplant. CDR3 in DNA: TGTGCCAGCTCACCTAGCGGGAAAGAGACCCAGTACTTC. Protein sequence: CASSPSGKETQYF.